These 10 T cell receptor beta chains share one sample of origin, sequenced in a study of T cells after yellow fever vaccination. TCRdb passed the 5' RACE reads through MiXCR, listing each CDR3 protein once. The repertoire holds under 550,000 distinct CDR3 sequences, with 21% as singletons. The specimen comprised PBMCs, sampled roughly 23 days after the first yellow fever vaccination. All receptors come from a young man who received the YFV17D yellow fever vaccine.

This sequence joins TRBV5-1 and TRBJ2-5, with D tentatively TRBD2 (5 bases). Germline V gene lookup returns CDR1 SGHRS and CDR2 YFSETQ. V was shortened by 4 bases and J by 7 bases, with 17 bases between the two germline ends. CDR3 length equals 14 residues. CDR3: CASSTTDGGATQYF. Here the CDR3 DNA reads TGCGCCAGCAGCACCACGGACGGAGGTGCGACCCAGTACTTC. The entire variable domain, with the rest obtained from reference TRBV5-1 and TRBJ2-5, is as follows: KAGVTQTPRYLIKTRGQQVTLSCSPISGHRSVSWYQQTPGQGLQFLFEYFSETQRNKGNFPGRFSGRQFSNSRSEMNVSTLELGDSALYLCASSTTDGGATQYFGPGTRLLVL.

This clonotype came up a few times. J is TRBJ2-5 and V is TRBV4-1; the D gene is possibly TRBD1 (6 bases). Trimming stripped 4 bases from V and 5 bases from J, with 14 bases between. CDR1 and CDR2 from the germline V gene are MGHRA and YSYEKL. The CDR3 has 14 amino acids. The CDR3 reads CASSPVGGRETQYF. Written as DNA, the CDR3 is TGCGCCAGCAGCCCCGTAGGGGGAAGGGAGACCCAGTACTTC.

This clonotype has only a few counts. This chain connects TRBV2 to TRBJ1-1, with unresolved D. Trimming pared 1 base from V and 1 base from J, leaving 4 bases between. CDR3 length equals 13 residues. The germline V gene has CDR1 SNHLY and CDR2 FYNNEI. This CDR3 is CASSEEANTEAFF. The CDR3 nucleotides are TGTGCCAGCAGTGAAGAGGCGAACACTGAAGCTTTCTTT.

The V call is TRBV28, the J call TRBJ2-7, with TRBD1 identical over 10 bases. V dropped 5 bases and J dropped 5; count of bases not matched to a gene: 6. This CDR3 has 14 amino acids. Germline lookup yields CDR1 MDHEN and CDR2 SYDVKM. The CDR3 loop is CASSRDRGTDEQYF. CDR3 bases: TGTGCCAGCAGTCGGGACAGGGGAACGGACGAGCAGTACTTC. Based on the CDR3 plus reference TRBV28 and TRBJ2-7, the full variable domain is DVKVTQSSRYLVKRTGEKVFLECVQDMDHENMFWYRQDPGLGLRLIYFSYDVKMKEKGDIPEGYSVSREKKERFSLILESASTNQTSMYLCASSRDRGTDEQYFGPGTRLTVT.

This clonotype was observed a few times. The rearrangement links TRBV5-4 to TRBJ2-5; D is perhaps TRBD1 or TRBD2 (6 bases each). Germline-derived CDR1 and CDR2 are SGHNT and YYREEE (reference sequence). The V and J ends lost 4 bases and 4 bases respectively, with 20 bases between them. This CDR3 is built from 16 residues. As DNA, the CDR3 is TGTGCCAGCAGCCCTATAAAAGAGGGGGGACGAGAGACCCAGTACTTC. It codes for CASSPIKEGGRETQYF.

This clonotype showed up just a few times. The CDR3 DNA is TGTGCCAGCAGCTTCCTTCCGGGACAGGGGACGGGAGATACGCAGTATTTT. Residues: CASSFLPGQGTGDTQYF. The chain employs TRBV7-9 and TRBJ2-3; 10 nucleotides align to TRBD1. This CDR3 is 17 amino acids long. Trimming removed 3 bases from V and 5 bases from J; junction bases left unmatched: 11. Germline V lookup: CDR1 SEHNR, CDR2 FQNEAQ (reference sequence). The full variable domain, in which reference TRBV7-9 and TRBJ2-3 provide the parts outside the CDR3, is DTGVSQNPRHKITKRGQNVTFRCDPISEHNRLYWYRQTLGQGPEFLTYFQNEAQLEKSRLLSDRFSAERPKGSFSTLEIQRTEQGDSAMYLCASSFLPGQGTGDTQYFGPGTRLTVL.

This clonotype was found a few times. The rearrangement links TRBV6-1 to TRBJ2-4, with D possibly matching TRBD2 (5 bases). The CDR3 is made up of 16 amino acids. CDR1 and CDR2 (germline): MNHNS, SASEGT. V was cut by 6 bases and J by 0 bases, with 15 bases left in between. The CDR3 loop is CASSQYRGIAKNIQYF. The DNA for the CDR3 is TGTGCCAGCAGCCAATATCGAGGGATAGCCAAAAACATTCAGTACTTC.

Only a few counts were recorded for this clonotype. The rearrangement joins TRBV18 to TRBJ1-6; D perhaps matches TRBD1 (5 bases). CDR1 and CDR2 from the germline V gene are KGHSH and LQKENI. The CDR3 extends over 14 amino acids. Trimming took 8 bases from V and 6 from J, leaving 14 bases between them. DNA for the CDR3: TGTGCCAGCAGAACTCGCGGGGCTAATTCACCCCTCCACTTT. Its protein is CASRTRGANSPLHF.

V usage is TRBV18 and J usage is TRBJ2-7, with a possible D match to TRBD1 (6 bases). Trimming took 5 bases from V and 5 from J, leaving 13 bases between them. Germline assignment: CDR1 KGHSH and CDR2 LQKENI. The CDR3 loop spans 13 amino acids. CDR3 in amino acids: CASSSQGLNEQYF. CDR3 sequence (DNA): TGTGCCAGCTCATCCCAGGGGTTGAACGAGCAGTACTTC.

This clonotype was detected a few times. The chain recombines TRBV9 with TRBJ2-1; 10 bases align to TRBD2. Losses at the gene ends were 3 bases for V and 3 bases for J; bases not matched to a gene: 9. CDR1 SGDLS and CDR2 YYNGEE come from the germline V gene. The CDR3 sequence is 17 residues long. The CDR3 DNA reads TGTGCCAGCAGCGCTCCCCTAGCGGGGGAAAACTACAATGAGCAGTTCTTC. Its translation: CASSAPLAGENYNEQFF.